This TCR beta chain came from a study of control samples from healthy donors and cancer patients. Deletions cut 1 base from V and 2 bases from J, with 3 bases between. CDR3 length: 11 residues. The V gene's germline CDR1 is DFQATT and CDR2 SNEGSKA (reference sequence). Produced via immunoSEQ multiplex PCR; TCRdb's table is partial and in-frame only. The table lists some 5,500 clones, about 72% of them singletons. Specimen: formalin-fixed, paraffin-embedded tissue. The source is a male donor with melanoma. The rearrangement uses TRBV20-1 and TRBJ2-7; D call uncertain. CDR3 residues: CSARAAYEQYF. The CDR3 DNA is TGCAGTGCTAGAGCCGCCTACGAGCAGTACTTC.